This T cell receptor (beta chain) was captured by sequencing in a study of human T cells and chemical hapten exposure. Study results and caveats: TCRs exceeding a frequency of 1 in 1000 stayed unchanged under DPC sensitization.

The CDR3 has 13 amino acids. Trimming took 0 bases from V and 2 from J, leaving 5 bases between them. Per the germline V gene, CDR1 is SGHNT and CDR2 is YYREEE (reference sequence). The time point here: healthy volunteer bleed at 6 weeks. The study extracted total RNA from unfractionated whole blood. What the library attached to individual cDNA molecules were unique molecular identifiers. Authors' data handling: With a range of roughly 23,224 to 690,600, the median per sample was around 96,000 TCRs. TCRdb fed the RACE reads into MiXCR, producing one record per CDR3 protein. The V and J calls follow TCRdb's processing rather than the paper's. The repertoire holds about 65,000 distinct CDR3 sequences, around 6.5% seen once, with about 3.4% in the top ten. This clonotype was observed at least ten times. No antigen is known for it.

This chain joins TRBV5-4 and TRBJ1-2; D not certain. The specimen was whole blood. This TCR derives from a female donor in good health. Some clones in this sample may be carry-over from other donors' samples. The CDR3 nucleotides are TGTGCCAGCAGCTTGGACGGGAACTATGGCTACACCTTC. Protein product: CASSLDGNYGYTF.